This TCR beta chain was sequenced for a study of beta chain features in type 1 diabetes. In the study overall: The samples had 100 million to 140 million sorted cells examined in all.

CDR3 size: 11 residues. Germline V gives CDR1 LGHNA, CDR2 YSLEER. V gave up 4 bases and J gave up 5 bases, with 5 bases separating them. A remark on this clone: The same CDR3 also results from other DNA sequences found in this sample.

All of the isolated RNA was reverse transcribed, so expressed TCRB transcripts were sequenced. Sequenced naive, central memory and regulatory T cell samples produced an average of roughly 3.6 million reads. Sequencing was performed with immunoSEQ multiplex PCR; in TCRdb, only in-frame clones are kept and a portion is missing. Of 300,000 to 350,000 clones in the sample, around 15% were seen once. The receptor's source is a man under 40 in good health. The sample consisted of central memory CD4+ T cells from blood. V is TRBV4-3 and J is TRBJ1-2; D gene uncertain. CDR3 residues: CASSPGYGYTF. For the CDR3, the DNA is TGCGCCAGCAGCCCAGGATATGGCTACACCTTC.